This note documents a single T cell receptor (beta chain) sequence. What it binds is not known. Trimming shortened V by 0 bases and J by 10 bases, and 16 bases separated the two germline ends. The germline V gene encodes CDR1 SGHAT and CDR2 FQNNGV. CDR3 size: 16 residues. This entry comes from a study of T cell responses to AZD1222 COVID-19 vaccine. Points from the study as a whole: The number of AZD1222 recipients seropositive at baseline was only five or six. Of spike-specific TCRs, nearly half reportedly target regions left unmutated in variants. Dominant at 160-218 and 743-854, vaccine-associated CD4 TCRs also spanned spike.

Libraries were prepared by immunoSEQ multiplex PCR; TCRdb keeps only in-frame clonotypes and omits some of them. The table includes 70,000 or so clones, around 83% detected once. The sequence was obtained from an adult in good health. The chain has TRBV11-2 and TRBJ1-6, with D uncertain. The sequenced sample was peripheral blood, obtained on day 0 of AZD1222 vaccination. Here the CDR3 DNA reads TGTGCCAGCAGCTTAGATTGGATAAGGTCTGGCTCACCCCTCCACTTT. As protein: CASSLDWIRSGSPLHF.